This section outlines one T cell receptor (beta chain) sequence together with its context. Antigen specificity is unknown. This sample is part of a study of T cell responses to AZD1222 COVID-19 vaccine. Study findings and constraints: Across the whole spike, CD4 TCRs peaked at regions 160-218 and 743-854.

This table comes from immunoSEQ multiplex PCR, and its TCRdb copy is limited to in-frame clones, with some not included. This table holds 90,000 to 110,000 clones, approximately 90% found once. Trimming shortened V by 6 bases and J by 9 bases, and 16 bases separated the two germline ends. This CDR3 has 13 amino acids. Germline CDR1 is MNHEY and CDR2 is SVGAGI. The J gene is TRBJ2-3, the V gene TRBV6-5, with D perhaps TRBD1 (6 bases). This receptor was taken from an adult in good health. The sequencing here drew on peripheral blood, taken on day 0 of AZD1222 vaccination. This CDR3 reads CASSLTQGGTQYF. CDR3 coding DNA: TGTGCCAGCAGCCTAACACAGGGTGGAACGCAGTATTTT.